One and the same sample provided the 4 T cell receptor beta chains below, sequenced in a study of immune evolution from preneoplasia to lung adenocarcinoma. Clones were sequenced by immunoSEQ multiplex PCR, and TCRdb holds only the in-frame ones, with some missing. There are around 7,500 clones in the sample; roughly four fifths occur only once, and about 2.9% lies in the top ten. The sample was FFPE minimally invasive lung adenocarcinoma tissue. The receptor set was obtained from a person between 65 and 79 years old with lung adenocarcinoma.

The chain links TRBV7-3 to TRBJ2-7; D could derive from TRBD1 or TRBD2 (5 bases each). V lost 3 bases, J lost 2 bases, and 11 bases lay in between. This CDR3 has 14 amino acids. Looked up from germline, CDR1 is SGHTA and CDR2 is FQGTGA. The DNA for the CDR3 is TGTGCCAGCAGCTTGGGACGGTACCCCTACGAGCAGTACTTC. Amino acids: CASSLGRYPYEQYF.

This chain joins TRBV5-1 and TRBJ2-3; D is uncertain. This CDR3 has 15 amino acids. Between the trimmed V and J ends, which lost 4 bases and 4 bases, there was a span of 16 bases. Germline V gene sequence: CDR1 SGHRS, CDR2 YFSETQ. The CDR3 region is CASSAGSSLPDTQYF. The CDR3 nucleotides read TGCGCCAGCAGCGCAGGATCCTCACTCCCAGATACGCAGTATTTT.

This chain joins TRBV5-4 and TRBJ2-3; D is unresolved. The ends were cut back, 0 bases at V and 1 base at J, with 6 bases in the middle. This CDR3 has 14 amino acids. The germline V gene encodes CDR1 SGHNT and CDR2 YYREEE (reference sequence). The CDR3 loop is CASSLEVRTDTQYF. The DNA of the CDR3 is TGTGCCAGCAGCTTGGAAGTGCGCACAGATACGCAGTATTTT.

This clone was observed a handful of times. The chain carries TRBV6-5 and TRBJ1-3, with a weak D call TRBD1 (5 bases). Germline-derived CDR1 and CDR2 are MNHEY and SVGAGI. The CDR3 is 15 amino acids. V was pared by 6 bases and J by 2 bases, with 14 bases between. DNA of the CDR3: TGTGCCAGCAGGATTGGGGGAGGGGCTGGAAACACCATATATTTT. As protein: CASRIGGGAGNTIYF.